This T cell receptor (beta chain) was observed in a study of T cell responses to AZD1222 COVID-19 vaccine. General study findings and limits: Repertoire sampling happened only post peak T cell response. Vaccine-associated CD4 TCRs spanned spike, dominant at 160-218 and 743-854. Clonal diversity was possibly underestimated; the donors were predominantly white British and more often female.

With regard to this clone: No antigen is known for it.

V was shortened by 7 bases and J by 5 bases, with 9 bases between the two germline ends. The CDR3 spans 12 residues. Libraries were prepared by immunoSEQ multiplex PCR; TCRdb keeps only in-frame clonotypes and omits some of them. In the table there are around 130,000 clones, around nine tenths of which are singletons. The receptor comes from an adult who received the MenACWY meningococcal vaccine as a control. The rearrangement uses TRBV12-3 or TRBV12-4 and TRBJ1-5; D not resolved. The starting material was peripheral blood, obtained 28 days after the second dose of the MenACWY control vaccine. The CDR3 region is CASTSGYQPQHF. CDR3 coding DNA: TGTGCCAGCACCTCGGGGTATCAGCCCCAGCATTTT.